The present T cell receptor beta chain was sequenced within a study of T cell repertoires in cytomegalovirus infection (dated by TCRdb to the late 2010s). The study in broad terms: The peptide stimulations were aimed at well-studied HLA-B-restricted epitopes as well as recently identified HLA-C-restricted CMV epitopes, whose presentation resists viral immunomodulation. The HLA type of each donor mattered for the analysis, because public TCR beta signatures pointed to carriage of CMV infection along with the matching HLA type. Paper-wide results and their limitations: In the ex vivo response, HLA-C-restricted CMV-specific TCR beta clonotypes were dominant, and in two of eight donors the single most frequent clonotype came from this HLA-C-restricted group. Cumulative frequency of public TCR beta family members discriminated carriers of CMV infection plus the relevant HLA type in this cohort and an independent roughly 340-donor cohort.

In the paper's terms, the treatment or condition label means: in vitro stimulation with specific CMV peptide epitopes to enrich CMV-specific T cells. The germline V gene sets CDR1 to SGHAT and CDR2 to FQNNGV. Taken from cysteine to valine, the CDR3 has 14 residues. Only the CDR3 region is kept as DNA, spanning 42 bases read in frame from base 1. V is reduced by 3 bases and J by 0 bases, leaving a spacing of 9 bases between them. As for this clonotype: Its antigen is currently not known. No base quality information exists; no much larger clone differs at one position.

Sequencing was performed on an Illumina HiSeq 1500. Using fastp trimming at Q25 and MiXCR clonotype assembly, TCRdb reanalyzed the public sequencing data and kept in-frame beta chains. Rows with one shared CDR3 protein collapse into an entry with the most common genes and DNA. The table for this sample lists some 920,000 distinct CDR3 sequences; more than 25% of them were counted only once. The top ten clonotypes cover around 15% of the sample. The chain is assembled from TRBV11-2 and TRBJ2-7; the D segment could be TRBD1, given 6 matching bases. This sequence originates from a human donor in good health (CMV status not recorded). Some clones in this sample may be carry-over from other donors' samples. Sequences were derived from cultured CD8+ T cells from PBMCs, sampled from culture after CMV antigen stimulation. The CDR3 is CASSFSQGSYEQYV. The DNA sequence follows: TGTGCCAGCAGCTTCTCACAGGGCTCCTACGAGCAGTACGTC.